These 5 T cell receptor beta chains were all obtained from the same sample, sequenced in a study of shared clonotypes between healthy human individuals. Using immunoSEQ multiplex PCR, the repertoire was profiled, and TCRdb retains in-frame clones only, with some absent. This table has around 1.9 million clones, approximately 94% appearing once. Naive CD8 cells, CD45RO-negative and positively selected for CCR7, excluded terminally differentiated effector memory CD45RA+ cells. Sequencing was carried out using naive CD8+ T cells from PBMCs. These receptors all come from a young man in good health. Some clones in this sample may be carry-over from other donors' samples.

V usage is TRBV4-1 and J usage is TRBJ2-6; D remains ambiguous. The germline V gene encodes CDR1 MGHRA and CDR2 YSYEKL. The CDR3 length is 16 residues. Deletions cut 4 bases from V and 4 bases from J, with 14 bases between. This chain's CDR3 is CASSPERRGGANVLTF. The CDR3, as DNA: TGCGCCAGCAGCCCGGAAAGGCGAGGAGGGGCCAACGTCCTGACTTTC.

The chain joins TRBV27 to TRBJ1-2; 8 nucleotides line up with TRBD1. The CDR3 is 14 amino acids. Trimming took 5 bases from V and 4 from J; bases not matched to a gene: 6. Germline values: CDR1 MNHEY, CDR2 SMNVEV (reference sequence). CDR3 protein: CASSQTGDGYGYTF. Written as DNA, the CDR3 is TGTGCCAGCAGTCAGACAGGGGACGGCTATGGCTACACCTTC.

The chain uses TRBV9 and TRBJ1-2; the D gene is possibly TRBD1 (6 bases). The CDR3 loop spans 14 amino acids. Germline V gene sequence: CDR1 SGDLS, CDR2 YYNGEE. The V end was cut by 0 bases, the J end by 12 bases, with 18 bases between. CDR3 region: CASSVDGGLGVNTF. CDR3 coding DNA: TGTGCCAGCAGCGTAGACGGGGGCTTGGGTGTGAACACCTTC. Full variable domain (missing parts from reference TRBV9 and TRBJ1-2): DSGVTQTPKHLITATGQRVTLRCSPRSGDLSVYWYQQSLDQGLQFLIQYYNGEERAKGNILERFSAQQFPDLHSELNLSSLELGDSALYFCASSVDGGLGVNTFGSGTRLTVV.

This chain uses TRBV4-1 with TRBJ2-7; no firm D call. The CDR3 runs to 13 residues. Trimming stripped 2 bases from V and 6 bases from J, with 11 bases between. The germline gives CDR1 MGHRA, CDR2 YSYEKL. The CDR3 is CASSQKEVSEQYF. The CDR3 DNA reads TGCGCCAGCAGCCAAAAAGAAGTGAGCGAGCAGTACTTC.

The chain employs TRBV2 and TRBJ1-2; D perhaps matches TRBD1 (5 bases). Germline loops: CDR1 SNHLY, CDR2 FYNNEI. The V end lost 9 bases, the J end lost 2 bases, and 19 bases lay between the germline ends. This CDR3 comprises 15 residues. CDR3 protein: CASGGADYKNYGYTF. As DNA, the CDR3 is TGTGCCAGTGGTGGGGCGGACTACAAAAACTATGGCTACACCTTC.